The text below deals with one T cell receptor (beta chain). In the study's own analysis: Amplification of reference gene primers was used by the study to estimate nucleated cell counts. Sequenced by immunoSEQ multiplex PCR; TCRdb stores in-frame clones only, minus some. The V and J calls and clone size are taken from that table; D and trimming were inferred from the DNA. This table has hundreds of thousands of clones, roughly 80% appearing once. Germline V CDR1 and CDR2: LNHDA, SQIVND (reference sequence). The V end was cut by 5 bases, the J end by 7 bases, with 15 bases between. There are 14 residues in the CDR3. These data originate in a study of blood T cell repertoires in COVID-19. For the study at large: The United States, Italy and Spain were the sources of the acute and convalescent COVID-19 samples. In each case, the material was cDNA or gDNA derived from T cells, B-cell-depleted T cells, or PBMCs.

This receptor was obtained from a woman of 80 years or more with acute or convalescent COVID-19. The rearrangement joins TRBV19 to TRBJ1-5; TRBD1 might be the D (5 bases). Sequencing input: peripheral blood. CDR3 nucleotides: TGTGCCAGTAGTCAGGGTGGGGCAAGGCAGCCCCAGCATTTT. Translated, it gives CASSQGGARQPQHF.